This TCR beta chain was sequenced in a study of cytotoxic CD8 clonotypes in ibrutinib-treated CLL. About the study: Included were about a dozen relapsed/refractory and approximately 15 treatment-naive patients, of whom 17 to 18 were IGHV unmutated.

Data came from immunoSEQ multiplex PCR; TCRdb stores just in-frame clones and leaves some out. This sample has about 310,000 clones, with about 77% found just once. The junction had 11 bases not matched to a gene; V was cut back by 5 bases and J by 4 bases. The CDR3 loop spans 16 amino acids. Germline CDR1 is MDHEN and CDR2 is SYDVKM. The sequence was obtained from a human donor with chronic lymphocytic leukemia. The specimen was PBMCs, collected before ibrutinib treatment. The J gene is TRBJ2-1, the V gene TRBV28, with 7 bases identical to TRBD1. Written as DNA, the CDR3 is TGTGCCAGCAGTCCAGAAGGGGGCGGGCCGTACAATGAGCAGTTCTTC. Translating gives CASSPEGGGPYNEQFF.